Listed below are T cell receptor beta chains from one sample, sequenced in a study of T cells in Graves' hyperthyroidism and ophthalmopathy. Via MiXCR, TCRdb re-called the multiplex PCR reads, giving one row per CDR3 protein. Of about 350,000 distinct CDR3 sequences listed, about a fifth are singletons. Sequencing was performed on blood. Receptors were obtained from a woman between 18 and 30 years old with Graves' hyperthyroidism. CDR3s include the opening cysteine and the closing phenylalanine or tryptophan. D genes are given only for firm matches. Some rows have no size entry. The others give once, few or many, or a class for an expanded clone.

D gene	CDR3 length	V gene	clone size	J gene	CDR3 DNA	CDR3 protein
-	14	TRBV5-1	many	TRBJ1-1	TGCGCCAGCAGCTGGGGACGCGCGGGCACTGAAGCCTTCTTT	CASSWGRAGTEAFF
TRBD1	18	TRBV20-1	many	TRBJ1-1	TGCAGTGCGGCTGGACAGGGGGTTTGGGGTTTCGAGGACACTGAAGCTTTCTTT	CSAAGQGVWGFEDTEAFF
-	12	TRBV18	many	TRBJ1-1	TGTGCCAGCTCACGTATGAACACTGAAGCTTTCTTT	CASSRMNTEAFF
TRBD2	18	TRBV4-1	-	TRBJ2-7	TGCGCCAGCAGCTTGACTTGGGGCGGGGGGGCCAAAATTTACGAGCAGTACTTC	CASSLTWGGGAKIYEQYF
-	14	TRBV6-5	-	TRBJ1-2	TGTGCCAGCAGTTACTCGTCGGGGGGTTATGGCTACACCTTC	CASSYSSGGYGYTF
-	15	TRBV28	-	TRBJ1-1	TGTGCCAGCAGTCTAGATGTCCAGCTTAACACTGAAGCTTTCTTT	CASSLDVQLNTEAFF
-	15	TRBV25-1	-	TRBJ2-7	TGTGCCAGCAGTGATAGCCTAGAGAGTTCTTACGAGCAGTACTTC	CASSDSLESSYEQYF
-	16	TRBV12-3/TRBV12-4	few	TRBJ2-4	TGTGCCACCGCCGTGAGCCTCTGGGGAGCCAAAAACATTAAGTACTTC	CATAVSLWGAKNIKYF
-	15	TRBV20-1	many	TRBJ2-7	TGCAGTGCTCATTGGGCCAGGGGAATATCCTACGAGCAGTACTTC	CSAHWARGISYEQYF
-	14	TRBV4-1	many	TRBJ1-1	TGCGCCAGCAGCCAAGTACAGGGAGGAACTGAAGCTTTCTTT	CASSQVQGGTEAFF
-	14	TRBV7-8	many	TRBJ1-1	TGTGCCAGCGGGGGAATGGGGGCCGGCACTGAAGCTTTCTTT	CASGGMGAGTEAFF
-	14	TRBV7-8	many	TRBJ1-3	TGTGCCAGCAGCCAATTACTCTCTGGAAACACCATATATTTT	CASSQLLSGNTIYF
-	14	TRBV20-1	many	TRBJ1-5	TGCAGTGCTAGAGATGGGCGGTTCGATCAGCCCCAGCATTTT	CSARDGRFDQPQHF
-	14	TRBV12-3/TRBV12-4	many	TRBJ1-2	TGTGCCAGCAGTGACGACATCCAAACCTATGGCTACACCTTC	CASSDDIQTYGYTF
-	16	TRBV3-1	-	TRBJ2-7	TGTGCCAGCAGCCAAGAGGGGGGAACCCTACCCTACGAGCAGTACTTC	CASSQEGGTLPYEQYF
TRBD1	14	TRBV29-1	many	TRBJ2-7	TGCAGCGTTGAATCCACGGACAGGGGTGGCGAGCAGTACTTC	CSVESTDRGGEQYF
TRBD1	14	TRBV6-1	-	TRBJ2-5	TGTGCCAGCAAAAGGACAGGGGGCCAAGAGACCCAGTACTTC	CASKRTGGQETQYF
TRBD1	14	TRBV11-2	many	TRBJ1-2	TGTGCCAGCAGCTTCCTCGGACAGGGTGCGGGCTACACCTTC	CASSFLGQGAGYTF
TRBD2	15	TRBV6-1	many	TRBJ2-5	TGTGCCAGCAGTGAGGTAGCGGGGGACCAAGAGACCCAGTACTTC	CASSEVAGDQETQYF
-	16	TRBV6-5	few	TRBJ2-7	TGTGCCAGCAGTTACTCGGGGGCAGGGGAAACTTACGAGCAGTACTTC	CASSYSGAGETYEQYF
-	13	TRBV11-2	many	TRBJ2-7	TGTGCCACCGGGCACGGGAACTCCTACGAGCAGTACTTC	CATGHGNSYEQYF
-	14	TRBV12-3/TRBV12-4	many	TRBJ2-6	TGTGCCAGCAGTTTGAGCTCTGGGGCCAACGTCCTGACTTTC	CASSLSSGANVLTF
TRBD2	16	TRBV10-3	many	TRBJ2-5	TGTGCCATCAGTGAGACGGCTAGCGGGGCGAAGGAGACCCAGTACTTC	CAISETASGAKETQYF
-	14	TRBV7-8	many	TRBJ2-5	TGTGCCAGCAGCTTAGAGGGGGGCCGGGCGACCCAGTACTTC	CASSLEGGRATQYF
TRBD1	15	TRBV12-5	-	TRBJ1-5	TGTGCTACCCCTCGACAGGGAGTAAGGGATCAGCCCCAGCATTTT	CATPRQGVRDQPQHF
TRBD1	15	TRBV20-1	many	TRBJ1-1	TGCAGTGCTACCAAGACAGGGATCGGCGGCACTGAAGCTTTCTTT	CSATKTGIGGTEAFF
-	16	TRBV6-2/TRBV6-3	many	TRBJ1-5	TGTGCCAGCAGTTACTCACTCGGGTATAGCAATCAGCCCCAGCATTTT	CASSYSLGYSNQPQHF
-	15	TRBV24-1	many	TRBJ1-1	TGTGCCACCAGTGACCCCTCGGGAGGGGGCACTGAAGCTTTCTTT	CATSDPSGGGTEAFF
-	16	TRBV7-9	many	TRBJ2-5	TGTGCCAGCAGTTTAGCTAGAGGCAAGTTAAAAGAGACCCAGTACTTC	CASSLARGKLKETQYF
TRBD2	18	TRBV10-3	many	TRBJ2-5	TGTGCCATCCGGACAAAGGCGGGGGATCCGGTAGTGCGAGAGACCCAGTACTTC	CAIRTKAGDPVVRETQYF
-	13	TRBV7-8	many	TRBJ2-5	TGTGCCAGCAGCTCCAGGGGGGTAGAGACCCAGTACTTC	CASSSRGVETQYF
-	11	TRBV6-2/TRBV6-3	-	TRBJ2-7	TGTGCCAGCAGTTATGCGGGGGAGCAGTACTTC	CASSYAGEQYF
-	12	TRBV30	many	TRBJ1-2	TGTGCCTGGAGTGGCCAGTACTATGGCTACACCTTC	CAWSGQYYGYTF
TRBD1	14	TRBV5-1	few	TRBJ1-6	TGCGCCAGCAGCTTGTGGGACAGGGATTCACCCCTCCACTTT	CASSLWDRDSPLHF
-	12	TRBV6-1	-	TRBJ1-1	TGTGCCAGCAGTCTATATGACACTGAAGCTTTCTTT	CASSLYDTEAFF
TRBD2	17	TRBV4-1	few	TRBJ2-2	TGCGCCAGCAGCCAAGTGTGGTTAGCGGGGGTTACCGGGGAGCTGTTTTTT	CASSQVWLAGVTGELFF
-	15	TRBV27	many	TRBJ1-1	TGTGCCAGCAGTTTATCGATAGGGGGGGCGACTGAAGCTTTCTTT	CASSLSIGGATEAFF
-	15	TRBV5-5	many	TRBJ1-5	TGTGCCAGCAAAGATATACTGGCTGGCAATCAGCCCCAGCATTTT	CASKDILAGNQPQHF
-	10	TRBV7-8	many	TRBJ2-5	TGTGCCAGCAGCTTTGAGACCCAGTACTTC	CASSFETQYF
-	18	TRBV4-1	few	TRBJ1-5	TGCGCCAGCAGCCCCCTGCCTCCGCAGATCTATAGCAATCAGCCCCAGCATTTT	CASSPLPPQIYSNQPQHF
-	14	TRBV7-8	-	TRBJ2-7	TGTGCCAGCAGTCCCAGACTGACTACCTACGATCAGTACTTC	CASSPRLTTYDQYF
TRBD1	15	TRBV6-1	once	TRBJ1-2	TGTGCCAGCAGTAAATCAGGGGGCACCAACTATGGCTACACCTTC	CASSKSGGTNYGYTF
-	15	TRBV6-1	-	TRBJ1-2	TGTGCCAGCAGTGGACCCGGGCCCAATAACTATGGCTACACCTTC	CASSGPGPNNYGYTF
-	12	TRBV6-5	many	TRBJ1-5	TGTGCCAGCAGTTCCAGGGTTCAGCCCCAGCATTTT	CASSSRVQPQHF
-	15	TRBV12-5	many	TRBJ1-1	TGTGCTAGTGGTTTGGCCGGACACGAAAACACTGAAGCTTTCTTT	CASGLAGHENTEAFF
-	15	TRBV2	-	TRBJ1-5	TGTGCCAGCAGTGACTTATTAGATAGCAATCAGCCCCAGCATTTT	CASSDLLDSNQPQHF
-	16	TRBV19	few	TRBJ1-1	TGTGCCAGTAGGTCCCAGGGACGGACCCGAAGCACTGAAGCTTTCTTT	CASRSQGRTRSTEAFF
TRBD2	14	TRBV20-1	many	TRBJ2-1	TGCAGTGCTAGCGCTAGCGGATATTACAATGAGCAGTTCTTC	CSASASGYYNEQFF
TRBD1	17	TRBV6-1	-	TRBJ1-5	TGTGCCAGCAGTCCCGGGACAGTACTTTCTAGCAATCAGCCCCAGCATTTT	CASSPGTVLSSNQPQHF
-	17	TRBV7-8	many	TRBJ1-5	TGTGCCAGCAGCTCCCGCAGTGGGGGTGAGGGCAATCAGCCCCAGCATTTT	CASSSRSGGEGNQPQHF
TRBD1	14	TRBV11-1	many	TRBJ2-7	TGTGCCAGCAGCGCGACAGGGATCGCCTACGAGCAGTACTTC	CASSATGIAYEQYF
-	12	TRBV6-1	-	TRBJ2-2	TGTGCCAGCAGGGAATCCACCGGGGAGCTGTTTTTT	CASRESTGELFF
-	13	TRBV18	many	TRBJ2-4	TGTGCCAGCTCACCGGGAGGTCAAAACATTCAGTACTTC	CASSPGGQNIQYF